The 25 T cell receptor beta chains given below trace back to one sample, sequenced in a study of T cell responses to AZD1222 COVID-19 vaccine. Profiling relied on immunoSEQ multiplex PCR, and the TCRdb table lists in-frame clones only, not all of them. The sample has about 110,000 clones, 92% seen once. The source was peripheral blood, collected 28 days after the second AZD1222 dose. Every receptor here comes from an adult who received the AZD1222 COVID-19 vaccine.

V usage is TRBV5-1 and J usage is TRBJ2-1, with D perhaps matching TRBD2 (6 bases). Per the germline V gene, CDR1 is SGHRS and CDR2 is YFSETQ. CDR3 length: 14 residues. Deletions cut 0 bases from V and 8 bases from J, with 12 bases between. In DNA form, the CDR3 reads TGCGCCAGCAGCTTGGTTCGGTCGGGGGATGAGCAGTTCTTC. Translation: CASSLVRSGDEQFF.

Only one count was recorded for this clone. This chain's CDR3 is CAISEMAGGLADTQYF. The CDR3 region has the DNA TGTGCCATCAGTGAGATGGCGGGGGGGCTCGCAGATACGCAGTATTTT. V gene TRBV10-3 combines with J gene TRBJ2-3; 9 bases match TRBD2. Germline values: CDR1 ENHRY, CDR2 SYGVKD. J gave up 4 bases and V 2 bases, and 7 bases lay outside the gene matches. The CDR3 length is 16 residues.

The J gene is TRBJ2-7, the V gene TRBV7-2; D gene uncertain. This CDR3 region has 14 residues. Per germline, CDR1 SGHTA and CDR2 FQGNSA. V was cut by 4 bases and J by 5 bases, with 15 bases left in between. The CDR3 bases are TGTGCCAGCAGCTGGGTAGGACGGATCGACGAGCAGTACTTC. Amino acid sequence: CASSWVGRIDEQYF.

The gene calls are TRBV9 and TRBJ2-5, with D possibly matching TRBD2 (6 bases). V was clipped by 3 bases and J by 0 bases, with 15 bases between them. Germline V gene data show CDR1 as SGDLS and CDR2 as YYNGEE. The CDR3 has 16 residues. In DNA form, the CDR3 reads TGTGCCAGCAGCGCGGGTGGGGGGTACTACCAAGAGACCCAGTACTTC. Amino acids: CASSAGGGYYQETQYF.

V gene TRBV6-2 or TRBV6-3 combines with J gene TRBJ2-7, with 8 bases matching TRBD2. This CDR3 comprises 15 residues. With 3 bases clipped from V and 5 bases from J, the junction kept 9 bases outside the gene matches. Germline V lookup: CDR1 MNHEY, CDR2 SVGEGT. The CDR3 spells CASSYFGGGNDEQYF. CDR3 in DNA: TGTGCCAGCAGTTATTTCGGCGGGGGGAACGACGAGCAGTACTTC.

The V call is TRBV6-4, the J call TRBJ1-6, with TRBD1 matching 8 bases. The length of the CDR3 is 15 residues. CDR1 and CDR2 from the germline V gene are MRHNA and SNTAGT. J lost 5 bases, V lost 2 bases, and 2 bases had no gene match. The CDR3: CASSDGQGHNSPLHF. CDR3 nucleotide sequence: TGTGCCAGCAGTGACGGACAGGGCCATAATTCACCCCTCCACTTT.

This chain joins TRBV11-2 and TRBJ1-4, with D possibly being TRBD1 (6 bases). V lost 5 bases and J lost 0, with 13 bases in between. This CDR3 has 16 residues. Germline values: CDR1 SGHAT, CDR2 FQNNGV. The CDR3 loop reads CASSPRRGATNEKLFF. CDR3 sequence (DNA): TGTGCCAGCAGCCCCAGGAGGGGGGCAACTAATGAAAAACTGTTTTTT.

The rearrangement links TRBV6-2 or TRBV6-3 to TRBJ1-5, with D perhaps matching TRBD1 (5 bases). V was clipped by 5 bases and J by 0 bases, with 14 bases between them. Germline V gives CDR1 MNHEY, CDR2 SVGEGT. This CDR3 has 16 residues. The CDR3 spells CASSTHTGYSNQPQHF. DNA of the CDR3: TGTGCCAGCAGTACACACACAGGTTATAGCAATCAGCCCCAGCATTTT.

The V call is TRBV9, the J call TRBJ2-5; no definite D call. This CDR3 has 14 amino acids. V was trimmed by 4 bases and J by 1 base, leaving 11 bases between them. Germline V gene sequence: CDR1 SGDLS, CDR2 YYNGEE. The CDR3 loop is CASSLNTGQETQYF. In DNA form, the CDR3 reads TGTGCCAGCAGCCTAAACACTGGCCAAGAGACCCAGTACTTC.

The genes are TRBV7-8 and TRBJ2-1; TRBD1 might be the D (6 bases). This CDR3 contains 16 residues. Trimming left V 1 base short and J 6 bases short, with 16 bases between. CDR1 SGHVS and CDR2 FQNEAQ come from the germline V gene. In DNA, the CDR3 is TGTGCCAGCAGCTTAGTGGTACGACAGGATATCAATGAGCAGTTCTTC. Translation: CASSLVVRQDINEQFF.

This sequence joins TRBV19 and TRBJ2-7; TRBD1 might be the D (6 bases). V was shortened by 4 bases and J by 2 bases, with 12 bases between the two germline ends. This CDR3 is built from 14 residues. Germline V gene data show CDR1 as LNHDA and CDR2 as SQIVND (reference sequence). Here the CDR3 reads CASSTDSDAYEQYF. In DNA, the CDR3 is TGTGCCAGTAGTACGGACAGCGATGCCTACGAGCAGTACTTC.

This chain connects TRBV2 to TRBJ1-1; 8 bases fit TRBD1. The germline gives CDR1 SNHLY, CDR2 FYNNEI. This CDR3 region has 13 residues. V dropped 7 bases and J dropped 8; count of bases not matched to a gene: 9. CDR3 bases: TGTGCCAGCACCATGGGACAGGTCTTAGAAGCTTTCTTT. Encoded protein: CASTMGQVLEAFF.

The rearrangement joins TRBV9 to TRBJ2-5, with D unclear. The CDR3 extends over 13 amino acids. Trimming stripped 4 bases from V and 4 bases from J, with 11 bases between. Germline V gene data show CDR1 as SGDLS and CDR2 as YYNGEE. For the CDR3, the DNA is TGTGCCAGCAGCCCCATCTTGGTAGAGACCCAGTACTTC. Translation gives CASSPILVETQYF.

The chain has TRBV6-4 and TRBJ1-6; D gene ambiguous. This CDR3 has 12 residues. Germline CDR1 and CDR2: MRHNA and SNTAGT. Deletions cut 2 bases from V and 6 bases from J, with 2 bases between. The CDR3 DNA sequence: TGTGCCAGCAGTGACGGTAATTCACCCCTCCACTTT. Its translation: CASSDGNSPLHF.

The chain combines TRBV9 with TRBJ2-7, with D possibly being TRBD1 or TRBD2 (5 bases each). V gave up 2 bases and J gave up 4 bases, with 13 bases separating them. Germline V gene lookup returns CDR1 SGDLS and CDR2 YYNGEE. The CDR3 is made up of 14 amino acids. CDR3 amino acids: CASSVGGNSYEQYF. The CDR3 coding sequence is TGTGCCAGCAGCGTTGGGGGTAACTCGTACGAGCAGTACTTC.

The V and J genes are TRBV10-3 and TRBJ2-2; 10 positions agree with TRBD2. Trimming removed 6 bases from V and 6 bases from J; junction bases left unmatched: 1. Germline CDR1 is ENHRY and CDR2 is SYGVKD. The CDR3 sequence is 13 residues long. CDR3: CAIRGTSAGELFF. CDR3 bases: TGTGCCATCAGGGGGACTAGCGCCGGGGAGCTGTTTTTT.

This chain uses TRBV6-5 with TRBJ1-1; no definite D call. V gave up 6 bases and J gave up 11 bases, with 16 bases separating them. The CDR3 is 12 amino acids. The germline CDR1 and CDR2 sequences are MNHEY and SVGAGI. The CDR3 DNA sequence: TGTGCCAGCAGCGGGCCTAACTTAGGGGCTTTCTTT. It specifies CASSGPNLGAFF.

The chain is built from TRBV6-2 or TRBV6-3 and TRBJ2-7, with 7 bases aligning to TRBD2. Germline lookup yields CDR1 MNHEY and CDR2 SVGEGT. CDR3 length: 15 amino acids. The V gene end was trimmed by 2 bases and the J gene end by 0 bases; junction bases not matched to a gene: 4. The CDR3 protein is CASSYTGGSSYEQYF. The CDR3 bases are TGTGCCAGCAGTTACACTGGCGGGAGCTCCTACGAGCAGTACTTC.

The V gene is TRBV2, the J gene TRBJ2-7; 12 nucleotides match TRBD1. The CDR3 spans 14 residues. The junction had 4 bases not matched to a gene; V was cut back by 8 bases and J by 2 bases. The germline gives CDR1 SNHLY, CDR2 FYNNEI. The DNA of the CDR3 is TGTGCCAGCGCGCGGGACAGGGGGCCCTACGAGCAGTACTTC. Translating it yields CASARDRGPYEQYF.

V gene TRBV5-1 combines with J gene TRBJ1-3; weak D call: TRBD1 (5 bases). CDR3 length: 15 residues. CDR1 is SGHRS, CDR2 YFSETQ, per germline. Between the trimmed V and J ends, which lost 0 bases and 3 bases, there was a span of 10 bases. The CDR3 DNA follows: TGCGCCAGCAGCTTGGACCTGACAGATGGAAACACCATATATTTT. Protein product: CASSLDLTDGNTIYF. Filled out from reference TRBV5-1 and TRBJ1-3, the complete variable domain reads KAGVTQTPRYLIKTRGQQVTLSCSPISGHRSVSWYQQTPGQGLQFLFEYFSETQRNKGNFPGRFSGRQFSNSRSEMNVSTLELGDSALYLCASSLDLTDGNTIYFGEGSWLTVV.

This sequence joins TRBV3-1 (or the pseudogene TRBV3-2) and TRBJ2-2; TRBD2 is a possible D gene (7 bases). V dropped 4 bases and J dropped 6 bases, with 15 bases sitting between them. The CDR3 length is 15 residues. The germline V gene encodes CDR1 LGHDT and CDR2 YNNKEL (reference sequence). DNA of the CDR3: TGTGCCAGCAGCCGGTATCAGGGGAGGGCCGGGGAGCTGTTTTTT. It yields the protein CASSRYQGRAGELFF.

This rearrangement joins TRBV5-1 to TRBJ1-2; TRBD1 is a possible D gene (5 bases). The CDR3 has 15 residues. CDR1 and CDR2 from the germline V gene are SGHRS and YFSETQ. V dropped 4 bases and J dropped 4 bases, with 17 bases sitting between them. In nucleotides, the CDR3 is TGCGCCAGCAGCGGACCGGGGGACGGAAGCTATGGCTACACCTTC. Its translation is CASSGPGDGSYGYTF. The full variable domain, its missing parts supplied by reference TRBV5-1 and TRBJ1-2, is KAGVTQTPRYLIKTRGQQVTLSCSPISGHRSVSWYQQTPGQGLQFLFEYFSETQRNKGNFPGRFSGRQFSNSRSEMNVSTLELGDSALYLCASSGPGDGSYGYTFGSGTRLTVV.

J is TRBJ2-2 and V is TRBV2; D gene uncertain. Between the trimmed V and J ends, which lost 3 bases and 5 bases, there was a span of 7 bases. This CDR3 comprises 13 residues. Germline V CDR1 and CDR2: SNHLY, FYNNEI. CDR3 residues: CASSDPGTGELFF. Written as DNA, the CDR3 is TGTGCCAGCAGTGACCCGGGTACCGGGGAGCTGTTTTTT.

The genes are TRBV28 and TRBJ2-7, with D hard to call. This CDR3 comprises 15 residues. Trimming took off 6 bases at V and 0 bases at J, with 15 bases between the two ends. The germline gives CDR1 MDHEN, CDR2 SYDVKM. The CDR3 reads CASSPSDVLSYEQYF. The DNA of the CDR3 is TGTGCCAGCAGCCCGTCGGACGTACTCTCCTACGAGCAGTACTTC.

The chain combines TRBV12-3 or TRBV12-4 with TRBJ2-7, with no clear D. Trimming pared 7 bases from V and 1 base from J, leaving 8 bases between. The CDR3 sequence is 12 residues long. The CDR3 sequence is CASKTGSYEQYF. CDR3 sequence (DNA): TGTGCCAGCAAAACCGGTTCCTACGAGCAGTACTTC.